This T cell receptor (beta chain) was captured by sequencing in a study of OX40 agonist ivuxolimab in advanced cancers. This CDR3 has 18 amino acids. Germline V lookup: CDR1 SGHVS, CDR2 FNYEAQ. Trimming cost V 5 bases and J 1 base; bases outside gene matches: 6. TCRdb keeps only in-frame clones here, not all; method: immunoSEQ multiplex PCR. The profile covers about 47,000 clones, with about 85% appearing a single time and less than 25% taken by the ten largest. The receptor was isolated from an adult with an advanced solid tumor such as melanoma, head and neck, liver or kidney cancer. The specimen comprised CD4+ or CD8+ T cells sorted from blood, sampled in a trial of the OX40 agonist ivuxolimab. The chain employs TRBV7-6 and TRBJ2-3; 16 bases fit TRBD2. The CDR3 DNA reads TGTGCCAGCAGCATCTCCGGGACTAGCGGGGGGGGCACAGATACGCAGTATTTT. It encodes CASSISGTSGGGTDTQYF.